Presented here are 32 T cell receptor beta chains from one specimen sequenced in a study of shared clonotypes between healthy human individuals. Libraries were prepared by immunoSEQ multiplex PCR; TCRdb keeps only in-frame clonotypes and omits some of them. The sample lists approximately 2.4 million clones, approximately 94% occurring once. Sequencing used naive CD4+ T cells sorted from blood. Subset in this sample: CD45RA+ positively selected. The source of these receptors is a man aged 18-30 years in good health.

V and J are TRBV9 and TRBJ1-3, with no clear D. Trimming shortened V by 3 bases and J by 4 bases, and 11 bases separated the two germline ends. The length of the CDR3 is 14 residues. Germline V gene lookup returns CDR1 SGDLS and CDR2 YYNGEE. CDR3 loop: CASSGVEGGNTIYF. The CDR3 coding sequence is TGTGCCAGCAGCGGAGTTGAAGGGGGAAACACCATATATTTT.

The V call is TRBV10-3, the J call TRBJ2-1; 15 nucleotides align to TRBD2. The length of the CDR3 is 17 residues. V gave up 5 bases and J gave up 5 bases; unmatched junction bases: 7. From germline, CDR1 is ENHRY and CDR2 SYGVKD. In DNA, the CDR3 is TGTGCCATCAGTCACGGACTAGCGGGAGGGCAGGACAATGAGCAGTTCTTC. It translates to CAISHGLAGGQDNEQFF.

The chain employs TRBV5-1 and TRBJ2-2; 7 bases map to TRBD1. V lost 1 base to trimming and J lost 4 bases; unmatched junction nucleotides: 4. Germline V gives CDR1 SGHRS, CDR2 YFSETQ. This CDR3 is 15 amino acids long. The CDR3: CASSLFPGGTGELFF. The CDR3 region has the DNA TGCGCCAGCAGCTTGTTTCCAGGGGGCACCGGGGAGCTGTTTTTT.

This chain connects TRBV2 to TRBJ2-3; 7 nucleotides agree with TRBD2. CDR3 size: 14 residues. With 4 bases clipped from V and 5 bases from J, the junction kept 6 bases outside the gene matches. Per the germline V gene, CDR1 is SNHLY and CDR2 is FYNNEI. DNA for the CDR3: TGTGCCAGCAGTGTAAGCGGGGCCGGAGATACGCAGTATTTT. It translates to CASSVSGAGDTQYF. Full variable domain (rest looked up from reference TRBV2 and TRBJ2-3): EPEVTQTPSHQVTQMGQEVILRCVPISNHLYFYWYRQILGQKVEFLVSFYNNEISEKSEIFDDQFSVERPDGSNFTLKIRSTKLEDSAMYFCASSVSGAGDTQYFGPGTRLTVL.

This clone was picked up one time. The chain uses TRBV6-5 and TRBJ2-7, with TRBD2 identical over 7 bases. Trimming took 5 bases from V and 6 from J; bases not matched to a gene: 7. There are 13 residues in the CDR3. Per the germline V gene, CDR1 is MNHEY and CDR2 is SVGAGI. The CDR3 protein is CASSRDYGGEQYF. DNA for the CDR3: TGTGCCAGCAGTCGGGACTACGGGGGCGAGCAGTACTTC.

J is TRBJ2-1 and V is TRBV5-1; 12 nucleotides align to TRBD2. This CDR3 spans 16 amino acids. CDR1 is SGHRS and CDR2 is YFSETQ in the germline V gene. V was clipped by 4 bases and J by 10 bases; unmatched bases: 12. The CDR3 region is CASSQRTSGVRGEQFF. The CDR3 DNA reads TGCGCCAGCAGCCAAAGGACTAGCGGGGTTAGAGGGGAGCAGTTCTTC.

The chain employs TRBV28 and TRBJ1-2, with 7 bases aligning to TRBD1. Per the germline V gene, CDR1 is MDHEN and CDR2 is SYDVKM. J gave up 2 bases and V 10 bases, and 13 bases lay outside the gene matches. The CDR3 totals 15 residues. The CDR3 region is CATTGSGQQNYGYTF. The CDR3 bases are TGTGCCACCACGGGGTCGGGACAGCAAAACTATGGCTACACCTTC.

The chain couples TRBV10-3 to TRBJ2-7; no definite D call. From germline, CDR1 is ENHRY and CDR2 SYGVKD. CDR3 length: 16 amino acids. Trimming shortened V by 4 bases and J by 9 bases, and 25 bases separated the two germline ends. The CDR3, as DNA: TGTGCCATCAGTGCAAGTGATTTCGGTGAATTGAGCAGGCAGTACTTC. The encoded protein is CAISASDFGELSRQYF.

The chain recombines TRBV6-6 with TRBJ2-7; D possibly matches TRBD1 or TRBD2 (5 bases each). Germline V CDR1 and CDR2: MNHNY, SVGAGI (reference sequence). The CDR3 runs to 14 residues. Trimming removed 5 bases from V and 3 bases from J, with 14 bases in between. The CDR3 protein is CASSVTGTNYEQYF. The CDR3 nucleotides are TGTGCCAGCAGTGTGACCGGGACCAACTACGAGCAGTACTTC.

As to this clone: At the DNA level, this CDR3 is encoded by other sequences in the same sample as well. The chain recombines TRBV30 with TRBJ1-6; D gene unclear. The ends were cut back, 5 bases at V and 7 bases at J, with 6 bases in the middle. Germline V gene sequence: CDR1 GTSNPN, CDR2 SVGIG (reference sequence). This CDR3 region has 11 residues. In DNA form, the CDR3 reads TGTGCCTGGTCCGGGAATTCACCCCTCCACTTT. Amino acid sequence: CAWSGNSPLHF.

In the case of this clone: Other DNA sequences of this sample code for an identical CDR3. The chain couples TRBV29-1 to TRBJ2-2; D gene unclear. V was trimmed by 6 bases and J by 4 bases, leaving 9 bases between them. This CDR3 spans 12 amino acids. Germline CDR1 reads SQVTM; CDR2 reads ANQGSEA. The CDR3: CSVGRGTGELFF. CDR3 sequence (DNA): TGCAGCGTCGGAAGAGGCACCGGGGAGCTGTTTTTT.

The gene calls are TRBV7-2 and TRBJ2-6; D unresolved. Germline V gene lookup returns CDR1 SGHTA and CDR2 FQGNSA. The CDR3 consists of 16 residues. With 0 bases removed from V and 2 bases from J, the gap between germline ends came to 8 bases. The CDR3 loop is CASSLAGPPGANVLTF. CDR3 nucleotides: TGTGCCAGCAGCTTAGCAGGGCCGCCTGGGGCCAACGTCCTGACTTTC.

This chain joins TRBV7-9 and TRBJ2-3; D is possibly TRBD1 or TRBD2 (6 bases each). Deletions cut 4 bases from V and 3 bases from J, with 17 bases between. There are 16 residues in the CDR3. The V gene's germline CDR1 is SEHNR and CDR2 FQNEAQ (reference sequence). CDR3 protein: CASSSTLGGGTDTQYF. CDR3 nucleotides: TGTGCCAGCAGCTCAACGCTGGGGGGCGGGACAGATACGCAGTATTTT.

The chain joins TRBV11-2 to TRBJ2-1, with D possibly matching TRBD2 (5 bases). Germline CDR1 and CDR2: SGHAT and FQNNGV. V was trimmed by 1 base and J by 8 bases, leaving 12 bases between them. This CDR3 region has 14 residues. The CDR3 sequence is CASSLGRAVDEQFF. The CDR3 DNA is TGTGCCAGCAGCTTAGGACGAGCGGTGGATGAGCAGTTCTTC.

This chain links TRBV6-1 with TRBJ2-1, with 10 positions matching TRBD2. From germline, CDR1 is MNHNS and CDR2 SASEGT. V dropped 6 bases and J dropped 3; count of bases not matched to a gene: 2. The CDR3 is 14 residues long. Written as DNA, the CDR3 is TGTGCCAGCAGGGGACTAGCGAGCTACAATGAGCAGTTCTTC. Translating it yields CASRGLASYNEQFF.

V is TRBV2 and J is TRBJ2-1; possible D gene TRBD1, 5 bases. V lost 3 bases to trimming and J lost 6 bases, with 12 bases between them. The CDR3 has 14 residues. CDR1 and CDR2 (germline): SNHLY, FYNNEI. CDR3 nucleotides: TGTGCCAGCAGTGATAGGGGTTATGGCAATGAGCAGTTCTTC. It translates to CASSDRGYGNEQFF.

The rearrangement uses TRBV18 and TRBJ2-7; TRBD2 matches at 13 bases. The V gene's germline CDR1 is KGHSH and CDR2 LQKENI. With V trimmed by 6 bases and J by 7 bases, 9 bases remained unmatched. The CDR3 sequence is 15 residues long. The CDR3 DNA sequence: TGTGCCAGCTCGCATGGACTAGCGGGAGCTTTTGAGCAGTACTTC. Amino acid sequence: CASSHGLAGAFEQYF.

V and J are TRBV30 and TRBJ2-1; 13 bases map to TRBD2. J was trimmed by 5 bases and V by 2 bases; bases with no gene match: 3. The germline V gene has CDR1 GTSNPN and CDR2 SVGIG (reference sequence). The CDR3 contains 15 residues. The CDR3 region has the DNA TGTGCCTGGAGTTTCGGACTAGCGGGGGACAATGAGCAGTTCTTC. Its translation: CAWSFGLAGDNEQFF.

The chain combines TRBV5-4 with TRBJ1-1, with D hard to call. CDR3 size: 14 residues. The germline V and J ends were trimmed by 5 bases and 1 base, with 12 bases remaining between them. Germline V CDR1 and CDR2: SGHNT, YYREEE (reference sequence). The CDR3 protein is CASSRSGGNTEAFF. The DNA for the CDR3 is TGTGCCAGCAGTCGGAGTGGCGGGAACACTGAAGCTTTCTTT.

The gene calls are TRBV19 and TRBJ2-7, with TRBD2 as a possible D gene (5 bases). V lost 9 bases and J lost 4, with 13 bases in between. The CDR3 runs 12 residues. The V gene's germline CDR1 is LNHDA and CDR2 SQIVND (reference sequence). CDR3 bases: TGTGCCAGCCTGTGGGAGAAATACGAGCAGTACTTC. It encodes CASLWEKYEQYF.

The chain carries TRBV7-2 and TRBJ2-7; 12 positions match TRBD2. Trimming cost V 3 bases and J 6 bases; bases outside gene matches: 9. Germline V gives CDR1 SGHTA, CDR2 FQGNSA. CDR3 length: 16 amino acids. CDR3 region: CASSLGLAGGMSEQYF. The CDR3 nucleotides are TGTGCCAGCAGCTTGGGCCTAGCGGGAGGGATGAGCGAGCAGTACTTC.

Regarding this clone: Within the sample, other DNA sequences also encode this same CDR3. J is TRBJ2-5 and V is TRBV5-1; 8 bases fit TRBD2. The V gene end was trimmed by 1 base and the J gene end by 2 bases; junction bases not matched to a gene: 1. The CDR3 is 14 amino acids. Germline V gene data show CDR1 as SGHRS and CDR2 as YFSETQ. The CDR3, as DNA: TGCGCCAGCAGCTTGACTAGCGGACAAGAGACCCAGTACTTC. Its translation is CASSLTSGQETQYF.

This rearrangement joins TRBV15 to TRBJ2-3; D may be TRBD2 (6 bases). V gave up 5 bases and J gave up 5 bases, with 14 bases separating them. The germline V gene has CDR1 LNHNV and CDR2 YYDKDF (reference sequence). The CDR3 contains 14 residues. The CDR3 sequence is CATSGGLILDTQYF. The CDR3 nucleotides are TGTGCCACCAGCGGGGGACTGATCTTAGATACGCAGTATTTT.

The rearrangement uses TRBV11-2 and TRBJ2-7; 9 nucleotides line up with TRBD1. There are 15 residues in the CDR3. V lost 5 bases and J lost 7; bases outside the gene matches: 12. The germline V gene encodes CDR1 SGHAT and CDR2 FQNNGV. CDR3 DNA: TGTGCCAGCAGCATCTCCGGGACAGGGCCGGGGGAGCAGTACTTC. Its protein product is CASSISGTGPGEQYF.

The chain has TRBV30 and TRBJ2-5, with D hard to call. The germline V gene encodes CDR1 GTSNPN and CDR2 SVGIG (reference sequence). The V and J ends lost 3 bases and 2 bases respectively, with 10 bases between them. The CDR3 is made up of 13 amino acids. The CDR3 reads CAWSDWRQETQYF. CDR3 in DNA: TGTGCCTGGAGCGACTGGCGTCAAGAGACCCAGTACTTC.

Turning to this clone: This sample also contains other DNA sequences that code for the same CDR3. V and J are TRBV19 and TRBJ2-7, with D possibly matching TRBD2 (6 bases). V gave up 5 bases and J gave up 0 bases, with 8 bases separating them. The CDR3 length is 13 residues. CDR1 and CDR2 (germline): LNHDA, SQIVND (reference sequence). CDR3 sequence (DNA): TGTGCCAGTAGTGTCGGGAGCTCCTACGAGCAGTACTTC. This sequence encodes CASSVGSSYEQYF. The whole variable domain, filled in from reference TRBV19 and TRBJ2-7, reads DGGITQSPKYLFRKEGQNVTLSCEQNLNHDAMYWYRQDPGQGLRLIYYSQIVNDFQKGDIAEGYSVSREKKESFPLTVTSAQKNPTAFYLCASSVGSSYEQYFGPGTRLTVT.

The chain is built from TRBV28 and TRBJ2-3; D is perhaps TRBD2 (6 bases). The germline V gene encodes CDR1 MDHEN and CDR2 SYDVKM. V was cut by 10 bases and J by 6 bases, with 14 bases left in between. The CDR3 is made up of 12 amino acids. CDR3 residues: CATLGGRDTQYF. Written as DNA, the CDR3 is TGTGCCACATTGGGGGGAAGGGATACGCAGTATTTT.

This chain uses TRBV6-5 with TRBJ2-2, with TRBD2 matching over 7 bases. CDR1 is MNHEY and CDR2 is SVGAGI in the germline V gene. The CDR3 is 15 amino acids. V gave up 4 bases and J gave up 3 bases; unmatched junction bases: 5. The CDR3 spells CASSSGGSYTGELFF. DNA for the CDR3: TGTGCCAGCAGTTCGGGCGGGAGCTACACCGGGGAGCTGTTTTTT.

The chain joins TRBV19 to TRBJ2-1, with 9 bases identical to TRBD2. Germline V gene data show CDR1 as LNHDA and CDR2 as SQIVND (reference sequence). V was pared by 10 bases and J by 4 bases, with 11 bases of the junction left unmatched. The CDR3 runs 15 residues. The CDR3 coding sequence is TGTGCCACCGCCCTAGGTAGCGGGAGTTACAATGAGCAGTTCTTC. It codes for CATALGSGSYNEQFF.

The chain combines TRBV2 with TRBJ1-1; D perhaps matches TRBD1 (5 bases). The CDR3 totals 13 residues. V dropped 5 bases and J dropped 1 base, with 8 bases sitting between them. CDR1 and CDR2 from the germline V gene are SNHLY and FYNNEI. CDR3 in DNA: TGTGCCAGCAGTCGAGGGGAGAACACTGAAGCTTTCTTT. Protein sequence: CASSRGENTEAFF. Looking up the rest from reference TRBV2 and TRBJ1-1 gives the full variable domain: EPEVTQTPSHQVTQMGQEVILRCVPISNHLYFYWYRQILGQKVEFLVSFYNNEISEKSEIFDDQFSVERPDGSNFTLKIRSTKLEDSAMYFCASSRGENTEAFFGQGTRLTVV.

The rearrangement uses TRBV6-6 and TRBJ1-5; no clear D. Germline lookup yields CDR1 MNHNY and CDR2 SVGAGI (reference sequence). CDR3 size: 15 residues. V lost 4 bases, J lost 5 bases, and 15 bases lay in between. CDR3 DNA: TGTGCCAGCAGTTTTTACAACCTGAAGTATCAGCCCCAGCATTTT. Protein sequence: CASSFYNLKYQPQHF.

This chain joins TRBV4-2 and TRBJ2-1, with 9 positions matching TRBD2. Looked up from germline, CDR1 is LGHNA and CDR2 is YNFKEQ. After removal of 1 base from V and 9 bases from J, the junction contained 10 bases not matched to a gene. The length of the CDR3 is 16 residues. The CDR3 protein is CASSQVGGGGRSEQFF. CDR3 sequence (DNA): TGTGCCAGCAGCCAAGTTGGCGGGGGGGGCCGCAGTGAGCAGTTCTTC.